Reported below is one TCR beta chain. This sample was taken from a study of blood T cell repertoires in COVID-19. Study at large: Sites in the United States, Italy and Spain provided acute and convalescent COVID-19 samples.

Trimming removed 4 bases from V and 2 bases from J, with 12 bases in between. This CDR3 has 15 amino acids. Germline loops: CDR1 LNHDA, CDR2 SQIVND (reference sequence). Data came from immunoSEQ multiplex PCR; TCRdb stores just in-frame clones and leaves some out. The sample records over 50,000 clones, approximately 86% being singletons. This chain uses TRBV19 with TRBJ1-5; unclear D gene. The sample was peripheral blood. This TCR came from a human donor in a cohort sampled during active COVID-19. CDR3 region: CASSNVRGGNQPQHF. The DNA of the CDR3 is TGTGCCAGTAGTAATGTTAGAGGCGGCAATCAGCCCCAGCATTTT. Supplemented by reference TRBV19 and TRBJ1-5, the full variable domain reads DGGITQSPKYLFRKEGQNVTLSCEQNLNHDAMYWYRQDPGQGLRLIYYSQIVNDFQKGDIAEGYSVSREKKESFPLTVTSAQKNPTAFYLCASSNVRGGNQPQHFGDGTRLSIL.